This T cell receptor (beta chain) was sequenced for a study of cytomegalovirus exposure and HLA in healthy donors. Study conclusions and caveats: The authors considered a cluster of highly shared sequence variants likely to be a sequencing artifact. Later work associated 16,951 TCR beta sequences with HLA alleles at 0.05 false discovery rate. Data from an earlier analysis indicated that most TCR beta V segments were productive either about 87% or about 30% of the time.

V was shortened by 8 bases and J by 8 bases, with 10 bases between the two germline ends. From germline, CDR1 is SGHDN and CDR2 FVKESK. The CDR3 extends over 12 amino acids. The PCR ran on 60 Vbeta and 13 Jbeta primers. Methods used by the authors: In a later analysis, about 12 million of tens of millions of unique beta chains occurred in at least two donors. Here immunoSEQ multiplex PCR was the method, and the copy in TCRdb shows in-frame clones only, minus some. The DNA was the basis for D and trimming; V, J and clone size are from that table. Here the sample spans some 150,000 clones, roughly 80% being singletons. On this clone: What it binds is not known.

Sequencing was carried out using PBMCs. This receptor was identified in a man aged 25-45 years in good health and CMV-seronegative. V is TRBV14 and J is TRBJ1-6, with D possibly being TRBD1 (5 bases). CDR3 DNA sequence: TGTGCCAGCGGGACTTCTTATTCACCCCTCCACTTT. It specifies CASGTSYSPLHF.